The 23 T cell receptor beta chains below come from one sample, sequenced in a study of OX40 agonist ivuxolimab in advanced cancers. Profiled with immunoSEQ multiplex PCR; TCRdb holds only in-frame clones, not every one. The sample consists of tens of thousands of clones, around 88% of them appearing once. Specimen: CD4+ or CD8+ T cells sorted from blood, collected in a trial of the OX40 agonist ivuxolimab. The receptors stem from an adult with an advanced solid tumor such as melanoma, head and neck, liver or kidney cancer.

V gene TRBV4-1 combines with J gene TRBJ2-5, with D tentatively TRBD1 (6 bases). Trimming shortened V by 4 bases and J by 5 bases, and 17 bases separated the two germline ends. Germline CDR1 and CDR2: MGHRA and YSYEKL. The CDR3 is made up of 15 amino acids. CDR3 residues: CASSPGAWGGETQYF. CDR3 nucleotides: TGCGCCAGCAGCCCAGGGGCGTGGGGTGGGGAGACCCAGTACTTC.

This clone has just one count. V gene TRBV4-1 combines with J gene TRBJ2-4; D gene ambiguous. This CDR3 contains 20 residues. The germline CDR1 and CDR2 sequences are MGHRA and YSYEKL. V shed 0 bases and J shed 2 bases, with 23 bases lying between them. CDR3 nucleotides: TGCGCCAGCAGCCAAGAAGTCTCCCGGGCGCGACCTATATCCAAAAACATTCAGTACTTC. Encoded protein: CASSQEVSRARPISKNIQYF.

This clone was counted only a few times. This sequence joins TRBV11-2 and TRBJ2-7; D is unclear. This CDR3 contains 12 residues. V lost 3 bases, J lost 6 bases, and 9 bases lay in between. Looked up from germline, CDR1 is SGHAT and CDR2 is FQNNGV. The CDR3 loop is CASSFSQGEQYF. The CDR3 DNA reads as TGTGCCAGCAGCTTTTCTCAAGGCGAGCAGTACTTC.

There are a few counts of this clone. The chain is built from TRBV7-3 and TRBJ2-5, with D unclear. There are 14 residues in the CDR3. Trimming shortened V by 1 base and J by 4 bases, and 10 bases separated the two germline ends. The V gene's germline CDR1 is SGHTA and CDR2 FQGTGA. The chain's CDR3 is CASSLSTGRETQYF. In DNA, the CDR3 is TGTGCCAGCAGCTTAAGTACCGGGCGAGAGACCCAGTACTTC.

The chain recombines TRBV7-9 with TRBJ2-3; possible D gene TRBD2, 5 bases. V gave up 5 bases and J gave up 6 bases, with 9 bases separating them. Germline lookup yields CDR1 SEHNR and CDR2 FQNEAQ (reference sequence). This CDR3 spans 12 amino acids. CDR3 bases: TGTGCCAGCAGCCCCGACTATGATACGCAGTATTTT. This translates into CASSPDYDTQYF. The variable domain in full, with the rest retrieved from reference TRBV7-9 and TRBJ2-3, is DTGVSQNPRHKITKRGQNVTFRCDPISEHNRLYWYRQTLGQGPEFLTYFQNEAQLEKSRLLSDRFSAERPKGSFSTLEIQRTEQGDSAMYLCASSPDYDTQYFGPGTRLTVL.

The chain links TRBV27 to TRBJ2-5; no reliable D call. The J call may be faulty, since TRBJ2-7 better matches the DNA end. Germline lookup yields CDR1 MNHEY and CDR2 SMNVEV (reference sequence). The CDR3 runs to 13 residues. CDR3: CASSLDEWDEQYF. Written as DNA, the CDR3 is TGTGCCAGCAGTTTAGACGAGTGGGACGAGCAGTACTTC.

The chain joins TRBV2 to TRBJ2-7; D unclear. The germline CDR1 and CDR2 sequences are SNHLY and FYNNEI. This CDR3 spans 14 amino acids. Trimming pared 2 bases from V and 3 bases from J, leaving 11 bases between. Here the CDR3 reads CASSEYVRDYEQYF. As DNA, the CDR3 is TGTGCCAGCAGTGAATATGTAAGGGACTACGAGCAGTACTTC.

V usage is TRBV5-1 and J usage is TRBJ2-1; 7 nucleotides align to TRBD1. The germline V gene has CDR1 SGHRS and CDR2 YFSETQ. The CDR3 length is 13 residues. V was clipped by 5 bases and J by 5 bases; unmatched bases: 4. In nucleotides, the CDR3 is TGCGCCAGCAGATTTGACAGGGACAATGAGCAGTTCTTC. It translates to CASRFDRDNEQFF.

The chain uses TRBV7-6 and TRBJ2-3; D is ambiguous. Deletions cut 2 bases from V and 2 bases from J, with 8 bases between. The CDR3 contains 14 residues. Germline CDR1 and CDR2: SGHVS and FNYEAQ. The chain's CDR3 is CASSLRPFTDTQYF. CDR3 bases: TGTGCCAGCAGCTTAAGGCCTTTCACAGATACGCAGTATTTT.

The chain couples TRBV4-1 to TRBJ2-1; maybe TRBD2 (6 bases). The V end lost 0 bases, the J end lost 3 bases, and 12 bases lay between the germline ends. Per the germline V gene, CDR1 is MGHRA and CDR2 is YSYEKL. This CDR3 comprises 16 residues. The CDR3 sequence is CASSQDSASDYNEQFF. CDR3 nucleotides: TGCGCCAGCAGCCAAGATTCAGCTAGCGACTACAATGAGCAGTTCTTC.

CDR3 in DNA: TGTGCCAGCAGTTTATCGAGGACAGGCGACAATCAGCCCCAGCATTTT. Translation: CASSLSRTGDNQPQHF. This rearrangement joins TRBV27 to TRBJ1-5, with 7 bases matching TRBD1. V lost 0 bases, J lost 3 bases, and 5 bases stayed unmatched. CDR3 length equals 16 residues. From germline, CDR1 is MNHEY and CDR2 SMNVEV (reference sequence).

The rearrangement uses TRBV11-2 and TRBJ2-5, with TRBD2 matching over 13 bases. There are 18 residues in the CDR3. Unmatched junction bases numbered 6, after V lost 1 base and J lost 1 base. CDR1 and CDR2 (germline): SGHAT, FQNNGV. The CDR3 DNA is TGTGCCAGCAGCTTAGCTCCGGGACTAGCGGGGCCCCAAGAGACCCAGTACTTC. Its translation: CASSLAPGLAGPQETQYF.

This chain connects TRBV5-4 to TRBJ2-7; TRBD1 aligns across 8 bases. Unmatched junction bases numbered 4, after V lost 1 base and J lost 1 base. Germline V CDR1 and CDR2: SGHNT, YYREEE (reference sequence). This CDR3 comprises 15 residues. The CDR3, as DNA: TGTGCCAGCAGCTTGTGGACAGGGCCATCCTACGAGCAGTACTTC. As protein: CASSLWTGPSYEQYF.

This clone was detected a few times. V gene TRBV7-3 combines with J gene TRBJ2-7; 12 bases fit TRBD2. The CDR3 extends over 16 amino acids. V lost 3 bases, J lost 3 bases, and 6 bases stayed unmatched. Germline V gene lookup returns CDR1 SGHTA and CDR2 FQGTGA. The CDR3 DNA is TGTGCCAGCAGCTTGGGACTAGCGGGCCCTAGCTACGAGCAGTACTTC. Its translation is CASSLGLAGPSYEQYF.

The chain combines TRBV28 with TRBJ2-3, with 16 bases fitting TRBD2. This CDR3 has 21 residues. J was trimmed by 4 bases and V by 5 bases; bases with no gene match: 18. CDR1 and CDR2 from the germline V gene are MDHEN and SYDVKM. The CDR3 DNA follows: TGTGCCAGCAGTCCCCTCTCAGGGACTAGCGGGAGGGATATCACACCAGATACGCAGTATTTT. Encoded protein: CASSPLSGTSGRDITPDTQYF.

J is TRBJ2-2 and V is TRBV7-9; D remains unclear. Looked up from germline, CDR1 is SEHNR and CDR2 is FQNEAQ (reference sequence). Trimming removed 4 bases at V and 1 base at J, with 7 bases between. This CDR3 is 14 amino acids long. CDR3 sequence: CASSSRQNTGELFF. The CDR3 bases are TGTGCCAGCAGCTCCCGACAGAACACCGGGGAGCTGTTTTTT.

This sequence joins TRBV11-2 and TRBJ2-5; D not resolved. The germline V gene encodes CDR1 SGHAT and CDR2 FQNNGV. This CDR3 spans 12 amino acids. V lost 0 bases to trimming and J lost 14 bases, with 13 bases between them. CDR3 amino acids: CASSLDHRPNYF. CDR3 in DNA: TGTGCCAGCAGCTTAGATCATAGGCCCAACTACTTC.

In its sample, this clone was seen once. The V call is TRBV6-5, the J call TRBJ2-5, with D hard to call. In germline, CDR1 is MNHEY, CDR2 SVGAGI. V lost 0 bases, J lost 2 bases, and 10 bases lay in between. The CDR3 has 15 amino acids. CDR3 sequence reads: CASSYSASVQETQYF. The CDR3 nucleotides are TGTGCCAGCAGTTACTCGGCGTCGGTACAAGAGACCCAGTACTTC.

The gene calls are TRBV6-6 and TRBJ2-7, with unresolved D. Germline CDR1 MNHNY, CDR2 SVGAGI (reference sequence). V was shortened by 6 bases and J by 2 bases, with 17 bases between the two germline ends. The CDR3 loop spans 15 amino acids. The CDR3 spells CASSYRSTDTYEQYF. As DNA, the CDR3 is TGTGCCAGCAGCTACCGCTCGACGGATACCTACGAGCAGTACTTC.

The rearrangement uses TRBV11-2 and TRBJ2-5; no clear D. CDR1 is SGHAT and CDR2 is FQNNGV in the germline V gene. The V end was cut by 2 bases, the J end by 4 bases, with 11 bases between. The CDR3 loop spans 14 amino acids. CDR3 in DNA: TGTGCCAGCAGCTTAAGTACCGGGCGAGAGACCCAGTACTTC. Amino acid sequence: CASSLSTGRETQYF. The entire variable domain, with the rest obtained from reference TRBV11-2 and TRBJ2-5, is as follows: EAGVAQSPRYKIIEKRQSVAFWCNPISGHATLYWYQQILGQGPKLLIQFQNNGVVDDSQLPKDRFSAERLKGVDSTLKIQPAKLEDSAVYLCASSLSTGRETQYFGPGTRLLVL.

By its share, this clone is large. The chain is built from TRBV5-1 and TRBJ2-7; no definite D call. V dropped 2 bases and J dropped 3 bases, with 15 bases sitting between them. CDR3 length equals 15 residues. The germline V gene encodes CDR1 SGHRS and CDR2 YFSETQ. The CDR3 region is CASSFGEAHGYEQYF. The DNA of the CDR3 is TGCGCCAGCAGCTTCGGAGAAGCCCATGGCTACGAGCAGTACTTC.

This clone was observed a few times. The chain combines TRBV28 with TRBJ2-2; 7 bases line up with TRBD2. Trimming at V came to 7 bases and at J to 0 bases, leaving 14 bases not matched to a gene. Germline loops: CDR1 MDHEN, CDR2 SYDVKM. The CDR3 extends over 18 amino acids. The DNA for the CDR3 is TGTGCCAGCACCACCTGGGGAGGGAGAAATCCGAACACCGGGGAGCTGTTTTTT. This sequence encodes CASTTWGGRNPNTGELFF.

The V gene is TRBV7-9, the J gene TRBJ2-7, with D tentatively TRBD1 (6 bases). The CDR3 is 14 residues long. CDR1 is SEHNR, CDR2 FQNEAQ, per germline (reference sequence). The germline V and J ends were trimmed by 4 bases and 0 bases, with 10 bases remaining between them. The CDR3 DNA is TGTGCCAGCAGCTGGACAGTGACCTCCTACGAGCAGTACTTC. It encodes CASSWTVTSYEQYF.